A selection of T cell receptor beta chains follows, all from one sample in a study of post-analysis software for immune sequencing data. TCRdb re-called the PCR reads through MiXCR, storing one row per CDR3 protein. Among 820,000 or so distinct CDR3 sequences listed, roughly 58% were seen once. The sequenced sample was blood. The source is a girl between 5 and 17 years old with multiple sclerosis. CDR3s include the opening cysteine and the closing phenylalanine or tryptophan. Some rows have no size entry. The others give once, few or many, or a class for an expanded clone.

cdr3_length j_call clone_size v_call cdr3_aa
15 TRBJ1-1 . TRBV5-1 CASSPEGSMNTEAFF
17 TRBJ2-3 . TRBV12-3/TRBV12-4 CASSRGLAGDGTDAQYF
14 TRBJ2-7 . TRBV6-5 CATGRAGVSYEQYF
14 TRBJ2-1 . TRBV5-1 CASSLGLQGGEQFF
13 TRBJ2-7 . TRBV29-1 CSVKGAVSYEQYF
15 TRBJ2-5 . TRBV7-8 CANSLWTGSLETQYF
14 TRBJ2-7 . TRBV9 CASSVRAGVTEQYF
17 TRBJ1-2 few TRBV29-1 CSSCVTPAQTSYYGYTF
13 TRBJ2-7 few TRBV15 CATSKDREYEQYF
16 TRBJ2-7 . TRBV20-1 CSARVALAGLSYEQYF
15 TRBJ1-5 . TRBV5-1 CASSLAGRVNQPQHF
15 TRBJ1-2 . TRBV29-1 CSVSRHLGSNYGYTF
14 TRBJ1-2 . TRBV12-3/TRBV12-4 CASSKGRDWGGYTF
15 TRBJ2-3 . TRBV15 CATSRASGKADTQYF
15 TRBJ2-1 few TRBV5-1 CASSGTGYPYNEQFF
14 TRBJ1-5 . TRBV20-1 CSARDLTRNQPQHF
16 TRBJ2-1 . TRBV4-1 CASSHLDMLSYNEQFF